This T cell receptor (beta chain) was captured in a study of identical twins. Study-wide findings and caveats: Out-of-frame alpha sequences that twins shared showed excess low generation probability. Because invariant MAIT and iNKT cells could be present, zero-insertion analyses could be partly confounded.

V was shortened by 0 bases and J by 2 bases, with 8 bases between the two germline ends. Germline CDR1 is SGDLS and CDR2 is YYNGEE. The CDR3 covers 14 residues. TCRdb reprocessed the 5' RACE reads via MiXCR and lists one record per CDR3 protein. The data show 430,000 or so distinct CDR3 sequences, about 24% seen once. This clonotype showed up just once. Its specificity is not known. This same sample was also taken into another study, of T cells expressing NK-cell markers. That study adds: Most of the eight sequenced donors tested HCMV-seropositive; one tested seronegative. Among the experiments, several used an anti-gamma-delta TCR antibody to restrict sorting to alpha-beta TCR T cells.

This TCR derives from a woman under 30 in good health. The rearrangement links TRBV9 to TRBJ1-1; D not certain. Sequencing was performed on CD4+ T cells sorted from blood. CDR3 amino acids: CASSVDPLNTEAFF. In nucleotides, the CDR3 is TGTGCCAGCAGCGTAGACCCTCTTAACACTGAAGCTTTCTTT.